This T cell receptor (beta chain) emerged from a study of blood T cells in healthy people across ages. In the study overall: Per two T cells, template switching captured roughly one barcoded beta molecule.

V dropped 6 bases and J dropped 6 bases, with 22 bases sitting between them. Per germline, CDR1 MNHNS and CDR2 SASEGT. The CDR3 runs to 16 residues. For the second PCR, which ran for about 6 to 11 cycles, a sample-barcoded 5' primer and a J-beta primer mix were used. TCRdb reprocessed the 5' RACE reads with MiXCR, giving one entry per CDR3 protein. This sample yields more than 650,000 distinct CDR3 sequences, of which roughly 20% are seen a single time; around a fifth belongs to the top ten. Study results and caveats: Age brought a roughly linear fall in TCR beta diversity measured per million T cells.

About 10 milliliters of peripheral blood were drawn from each donor. There are a few counts of this clonotype. What it recognizes is unknown. V gene TRBV6-1 combines with J gene TRBJ2-3, with D perhaps TRBD2 (6 bases). The material sequenced was blood. The receptor was derived from a man aged 70-80 years in good health. The CDR3 reads CASSQKLAKSPDTQYF. DNA for the CDR3: TGTGCCAGCAGCCAGAAGCTAGCGAAGAGCCCGGATACGCAGTATTTT.